This TCR beta chain was captured in a study of blood T cell repertoires in COVID-19. The wider study: PBMCs, B-cell-depleted T cells, or T cells provided the cDNA or gDNA that made up the material.

Original processing methods: Quantification of nucleated cells was approximated via reference gene primer amplification. Here immunoSEQ multiplex PCR was the method, and the copy in TCRdb shows in-frame clones only, minus some. That table furnishes V, J and clone size, whereas the DNA furnished D and trimming. The table shows around 40,000 clones, with 91% occurring only once. This CDR3 comprises 13 residues. Trimming removed 3 bases from V and 1 base from J, with 7 bases in between. Germline lookup yields CDR1 SGHDT and CDR2 YYEEEE. The sample was peripheral blood. The receptor's source is a woman in her twenties or thirties in a cohort sampled during active COVID-19. The chain couples TRBV5-6 to TRBJ2-5, with D maybe TRBD2 (5 bases). CDR3 nucleotide sequence: TGTGCCAGCAGCTGGACTCTCCAAGAGACCCAGTACTTC. Translated, it gives CASSWTLQETQYF.